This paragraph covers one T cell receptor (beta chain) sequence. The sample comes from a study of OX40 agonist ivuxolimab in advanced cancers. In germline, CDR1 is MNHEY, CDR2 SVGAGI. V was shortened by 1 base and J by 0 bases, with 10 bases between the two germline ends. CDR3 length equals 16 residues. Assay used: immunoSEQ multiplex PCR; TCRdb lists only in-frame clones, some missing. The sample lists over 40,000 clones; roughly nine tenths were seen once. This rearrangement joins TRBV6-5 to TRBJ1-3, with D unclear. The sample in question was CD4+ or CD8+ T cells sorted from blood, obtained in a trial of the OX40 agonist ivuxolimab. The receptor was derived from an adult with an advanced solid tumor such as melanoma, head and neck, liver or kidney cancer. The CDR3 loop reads CASSYYSFNSGNTIYF. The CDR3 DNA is TGTGCCAGCAGTTACTACTCCTTTAACTCTGGAAACACCATATATTTT.